This T cell receptor (beta chain) was captured by sequencing in a study of T-cell memory formation after mild COVID-19. As for the study in general: Each donor largely had its own TCR clusters.

5'RACE with constant-segment primers yielded barcoded, UMI-tagged TCR alpha and TCR beta cDNA libraries. From the 5' RACE reads, TCRdb called clonotypes with MiXCR, one entry per CDR3 protein. Of some 450,000 distinct CDR3 sequences in the sample, roughly 18% were seen once. Per the germline V gene, CDR1 is SEHNR and CDR2 is FQNEAQ (reference sequence). The length of the CDR3 is 13 residues. V lost 5 bases to trimming and J lost 8 bases; unmatched junction nucleotides: 7. This clonotype was counted between two and nine times. This clonotype was sampled from a man aged 18 to 30 who had mild COVID-19 (a few samples of this study predate the infection). Cell type and time point are not known. Material: PBMCs or a T cell subset sorted from them (not recorded which). The chain combines TRBV7-9 with TRBJ1-1, with 8 bases matching TRBD1. The CDR3 is CASSRSWDREAFF. The CDR3 DNA sequence: TGTGCCAGCAGCCGCTCTTGGGACAGGGAAGCTTTCTTT.